Sequencing of this TCR beta chain was carried out in a study of cytomegalovirus exposure and HLA in healthy donors. The germline V gene encodes CDR1 SGHTA and CDR2 FQGNSA. The CDR3 runs 15 residues. The V gene end was trimmed by 1 base and the J gene end by 5 bases; junction bases not matched to a gene: 6. Concerning this clone itself: No antigen is known for it.

In the PCR, 60 Vbeta and 13 Jbeta primers were used. The repertoire was sequenced with immunoSEQ multiplex PCR; TCRdb's copy has only in-frame clones and lacks some. The sample consists of roughly 150,000 clones, roughly three quarters of them appearing once. The donors, nominally healthy at sampling, likely had unrecorded immune exposures. Broader study findings: The authors later found HLA-associated TCR beta chains more clonally expanded than equally common others. Productive rates of about 87% or about 30% were seen for most TCR beta V segments in an earlier analysis. Cytomegalovirus status, reportedly, was diagnosed with high specificity and sensitivity by the classifier.

The receptor was derived from a man aged 40-49 years in good health and CMV-seronegative. The V gene is TRBV7-2, the J gene TRBJ1-2; 8 bases fit TRBD1. What was sequenced was PBMCs. CDR3 DNA sequence: TGTGCCAGCAGCTTAGTCGCAGGGGGCACGTATGGCTACACCTTC. Protein: CASSLVAGGTYGYTF.